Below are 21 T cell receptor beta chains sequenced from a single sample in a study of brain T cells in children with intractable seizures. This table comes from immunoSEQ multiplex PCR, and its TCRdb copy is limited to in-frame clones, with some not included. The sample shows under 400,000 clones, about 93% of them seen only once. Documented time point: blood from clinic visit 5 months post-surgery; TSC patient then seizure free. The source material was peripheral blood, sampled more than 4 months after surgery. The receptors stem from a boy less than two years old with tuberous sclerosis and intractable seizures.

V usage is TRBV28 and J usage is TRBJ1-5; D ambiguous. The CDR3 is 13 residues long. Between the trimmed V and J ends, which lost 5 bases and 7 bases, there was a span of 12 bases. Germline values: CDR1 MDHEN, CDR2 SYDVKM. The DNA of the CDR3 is TGTGCCAGCAGTCTGGTACGGAGGCAGCCCCAGCATTTT. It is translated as CASSLVRRQPQHF.

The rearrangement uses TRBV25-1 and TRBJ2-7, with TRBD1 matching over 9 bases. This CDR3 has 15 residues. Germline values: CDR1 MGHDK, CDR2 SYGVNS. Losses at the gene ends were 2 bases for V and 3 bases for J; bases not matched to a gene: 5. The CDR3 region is CASSEQGQGDYEQYF. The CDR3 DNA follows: TGTGCCAGCAGTGAACAGGGACAGGGTGACTACGAGCAGTACTTC.

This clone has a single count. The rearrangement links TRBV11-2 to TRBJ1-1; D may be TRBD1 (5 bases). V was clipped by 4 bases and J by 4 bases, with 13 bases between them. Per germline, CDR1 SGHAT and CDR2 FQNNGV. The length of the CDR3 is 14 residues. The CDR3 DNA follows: TGTGCCAGCAGCTGGTCGGACGGGGCCACTGAAGCTTTCTTT. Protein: CASSWSDGATEAFF.

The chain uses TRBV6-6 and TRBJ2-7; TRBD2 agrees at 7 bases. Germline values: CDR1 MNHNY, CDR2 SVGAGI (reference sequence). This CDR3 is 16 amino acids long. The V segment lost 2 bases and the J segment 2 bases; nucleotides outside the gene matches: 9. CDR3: CASSYLGRGSTYEQYF. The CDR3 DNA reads TGTGCCAGCAGTTACCTGGGGCGCGGGAGTACCTACGAGCAGTACTTC.

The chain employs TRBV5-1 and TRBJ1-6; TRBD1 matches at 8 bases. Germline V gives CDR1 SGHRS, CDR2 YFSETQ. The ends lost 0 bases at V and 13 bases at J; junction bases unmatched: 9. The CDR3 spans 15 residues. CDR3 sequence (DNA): TGCGCCAGCAGCTTGGCTGGACAGGGCTTTCGGCCCCTCCACTTT. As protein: CASSLAGQGFRPLHF.

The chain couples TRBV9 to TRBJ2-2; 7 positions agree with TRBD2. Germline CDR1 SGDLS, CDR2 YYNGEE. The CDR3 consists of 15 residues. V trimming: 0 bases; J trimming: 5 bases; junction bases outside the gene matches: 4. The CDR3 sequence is CASSVGWEGTGELFF. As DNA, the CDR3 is TGTGCCAGCAGCGTAGGGTGGGAGGGTACCGGGGAGCTGTTTTTT. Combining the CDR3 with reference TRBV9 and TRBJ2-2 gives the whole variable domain DSGVTQTPKHLITATGQRVTLRCSPRSGDLSVYWYQQSLDQGLQFLIQYYNGEERAKGNILERFSAQQFPDLHSELNLSSLELGDSALYFCASSVGWEGTGELFFGEGSRLTVL.

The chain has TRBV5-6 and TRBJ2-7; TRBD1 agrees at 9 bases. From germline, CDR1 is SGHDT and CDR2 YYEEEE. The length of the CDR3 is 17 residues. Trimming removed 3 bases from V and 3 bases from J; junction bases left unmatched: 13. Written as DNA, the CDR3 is TGTGCCAGCAGCTCAATGGGACAGGGCGAGGGACTCTACGAGCAGTACTTC. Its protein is CASSSMGQGEGLYEQYF.

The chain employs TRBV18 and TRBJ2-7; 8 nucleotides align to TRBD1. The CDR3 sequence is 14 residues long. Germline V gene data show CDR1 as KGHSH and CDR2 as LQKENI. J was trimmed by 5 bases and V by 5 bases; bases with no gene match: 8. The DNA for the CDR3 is TGTGCCAGCTCAGCGGACAGGGTGGGAGACGAGCAGTACTTC. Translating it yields CASSADRVGDEQYF.

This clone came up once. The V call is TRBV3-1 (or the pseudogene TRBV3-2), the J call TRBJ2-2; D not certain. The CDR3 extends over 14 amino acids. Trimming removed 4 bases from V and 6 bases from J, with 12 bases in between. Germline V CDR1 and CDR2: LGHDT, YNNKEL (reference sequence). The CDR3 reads CASSLRAAAGELFF. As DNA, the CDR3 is TGTGCCAGCAGCCTACGGGCTGCCGCCGGGGAGCTGTTTTTT.

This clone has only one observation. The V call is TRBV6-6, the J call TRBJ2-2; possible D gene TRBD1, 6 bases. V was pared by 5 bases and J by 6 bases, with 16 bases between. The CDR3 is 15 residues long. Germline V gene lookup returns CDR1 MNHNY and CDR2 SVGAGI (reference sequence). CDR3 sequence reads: CASSPSTGLSGELFF. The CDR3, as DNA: TGTGCCAGCAGTCCGAGCACAGGGCTCTCCGGGGAGCTGTTTTTT.

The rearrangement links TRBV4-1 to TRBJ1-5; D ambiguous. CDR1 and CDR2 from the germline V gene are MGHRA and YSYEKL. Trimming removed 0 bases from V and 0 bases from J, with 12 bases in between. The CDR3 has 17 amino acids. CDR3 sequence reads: CASSQDPRFGSNQPQHF. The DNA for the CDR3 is TGCGCCAGCAGCCAAGACCCGCGGTTCGGTAGCAATCAGCCCCAGCATTTT.

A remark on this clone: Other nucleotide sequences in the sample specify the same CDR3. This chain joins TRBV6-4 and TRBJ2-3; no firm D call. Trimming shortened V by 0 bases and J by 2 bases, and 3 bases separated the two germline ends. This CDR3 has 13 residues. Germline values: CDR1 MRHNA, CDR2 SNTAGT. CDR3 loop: CASSDSDTDTQYF. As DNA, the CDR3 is TGTGCCAGCAGTGACTCAGACACAGATACGCAGTATTTT.

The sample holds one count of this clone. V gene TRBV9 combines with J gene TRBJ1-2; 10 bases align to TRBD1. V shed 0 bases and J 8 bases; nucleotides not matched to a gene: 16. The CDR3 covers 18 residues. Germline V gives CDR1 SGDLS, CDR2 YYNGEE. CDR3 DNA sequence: TGTGCCAGCAGCGTAGCCCCACTACCGGGACAGGGGAGTGTCGGCTACACCTTC. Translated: CASSVAPLPGQGSVGYTF.

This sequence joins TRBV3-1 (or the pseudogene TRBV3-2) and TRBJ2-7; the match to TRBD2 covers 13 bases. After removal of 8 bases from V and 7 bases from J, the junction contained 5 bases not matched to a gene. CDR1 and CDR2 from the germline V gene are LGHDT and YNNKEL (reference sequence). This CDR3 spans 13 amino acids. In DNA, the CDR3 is TGTGCCAGCGGACTAGCGGGAGAGGGTGAGCAGTACTTC. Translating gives CASGLAGEGEQYF.

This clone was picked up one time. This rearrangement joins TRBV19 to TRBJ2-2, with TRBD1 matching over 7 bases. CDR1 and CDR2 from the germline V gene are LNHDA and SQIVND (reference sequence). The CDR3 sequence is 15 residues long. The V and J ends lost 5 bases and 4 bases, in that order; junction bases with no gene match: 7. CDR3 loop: CASSLDRIGTGELFF. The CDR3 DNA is TGTGCCAGTAGTTTGGACAGGATTGGCACCGGGGAGCTGTTTTTT.

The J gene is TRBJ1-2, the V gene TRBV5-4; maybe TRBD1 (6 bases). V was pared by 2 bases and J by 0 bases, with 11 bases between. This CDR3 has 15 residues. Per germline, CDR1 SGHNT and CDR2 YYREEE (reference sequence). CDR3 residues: CASSFQGGTNYGYTF. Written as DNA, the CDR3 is TGTGCCAGCAGCTTCCAAGGGGGAACTAACTATGGCTACACCTTC. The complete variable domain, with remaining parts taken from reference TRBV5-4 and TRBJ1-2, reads ETGVTQSPTHLIKTRGQQVTLRCSSQSGHNTVSWYQQALGQGPQFIFQYYREEENGRGNFPPRFSGLQFPNYSSELNVNALELDDSALYLCASSFQGGTNYGYTFGSGTRLTVV.

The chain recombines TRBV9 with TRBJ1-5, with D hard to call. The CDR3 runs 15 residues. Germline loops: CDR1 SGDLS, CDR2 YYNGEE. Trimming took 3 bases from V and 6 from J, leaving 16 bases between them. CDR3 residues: CASSATGLRVQPQHF. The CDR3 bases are TGTGCCAGCAGCGCCACGGGGTTGAGAGTTCAGCCCCAGCATTTT.

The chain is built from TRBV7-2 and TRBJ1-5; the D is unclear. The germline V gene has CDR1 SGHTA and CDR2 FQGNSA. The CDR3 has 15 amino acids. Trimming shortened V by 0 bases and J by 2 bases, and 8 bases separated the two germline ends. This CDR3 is CASSLAGRGNQPQHF. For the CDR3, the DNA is TGTGCCAGCAGCTTAGCAGGGAGGGGCAATCAGCCCCAGCATTTT. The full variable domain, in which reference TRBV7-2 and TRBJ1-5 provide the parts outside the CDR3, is GAGVSQSPSNKVTEKGKDVELRCDPISGHTALYWYRQSLGQGLEFLIYFQGNSAPDKSGLPSDRFSAERTGGSVSTLTIQRTQQEDSAVYLCASSLAGRGNQPQHFGDGTRLSIL.

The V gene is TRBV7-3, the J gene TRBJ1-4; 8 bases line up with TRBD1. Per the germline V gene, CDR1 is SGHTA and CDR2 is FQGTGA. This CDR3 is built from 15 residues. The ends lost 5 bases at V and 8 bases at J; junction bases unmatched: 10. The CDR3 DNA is TGTGCCAGCAGCCCTGCAGGGGGCGTTGGGGAAAAACTGTTTTTT. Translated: CASSPAGGVGEKLFF. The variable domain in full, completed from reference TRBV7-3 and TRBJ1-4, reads GAGVSQTPSNKVTEKGKYVELRCDPISGHTALYWYRQSLGQGPEFLIYFQGTGAADDSGLPNDRFFAVRPEGSVSTLKIQRTERGDSAVYLCASSPAGGVGEKLFFGSGTQLSVL.

CDR3 sequence: CATSDLSGSGYTF. The DNA for the CDR3 is TGTGCCACCAGTGATTTATCGGGCTCTGGCTACACCTTC. The chain combines TRBV24-1 with TRBJ1-2; D remains unclear. The CDR3 runs to 13 residues. The germline V and J ends were trimmed by 1 base and 7 bases, with 9 bases remaining between them. CDR1 KGHDR and CDR2 SFDVKD come from the germline V gene.

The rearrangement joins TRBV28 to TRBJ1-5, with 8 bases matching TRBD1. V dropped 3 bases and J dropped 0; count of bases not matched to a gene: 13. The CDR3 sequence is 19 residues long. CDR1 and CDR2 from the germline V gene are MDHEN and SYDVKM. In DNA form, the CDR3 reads TGTGCCAGCAGTTTGCGGAGGGGACAGGTTGAATATAGCAATCAGCCCCAGCATTTT. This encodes CASSLRRGQVEYSNQPQHF.